The 8 T cell receptor beta chains given below trace back to one sample, sequenced in a study of blood T cell repertoires in COVID-19. Sequencing used immunoSEQ multiplex PCR; TCRdb keeps in-frame clones, though not all of them. The sample includes about 98,000 clones, about 84% seen only once; the top ten take about 11%. The sequencing input was peripheral blood. The receptors here all came from a woman of 80 years or more with acute or convalescent COVID-19.

The chain combines TRBV19 with TRBJ2-3; D is unresolved. Germline CDR1 and CDR2: LNHDA and SQIVND (reference sequence). The CDR3 extends over 16 amino acids. Trimming shortened V by 1 base and J by 0 bases, and 11 bases separated the two germline ends. The CDR3 loop reads CASSIGNTPSTDTQYF. CDR3 sequence (DNA): TGTGCCAGTAGTATAGGAAACACCCCTAGCACAGATACGCAGTATTTT.

This chain links TRBV15 with TRBJ2-5; D remains unclear. In germline, CDR1 is LNHNV, CDR2 YYDKDF (reference sequence). The CDR3 is 11 amino acids. V shed 5 bases and J shed 2 bases, with 3 bases lying between them. CDR3 in amino acids: CATSVQETQYF. The CDR3 nucleotides are TGTGCCACCAGCGTACAAGAGACCCAGTACTTC.

This rearrangement joins TRBV28 to TRBJ1-6, with 9 bases lining up with TRBD1. CDR3 length equals 15 residues. V dropped 4 bases and J dropped 7; count of bases not matched to a gene: 5. The germline V gene encodes CDR1 MDHEN and CDR2 SYDVKM. CDR3 nucleotide sequence: TGTGCCAGCAGTTCGGGACAGGGCGAGAATTCACCCCTCCACTTT. Its translation is CASSSGQGENSPLHF.

The genes are TRBV5-1 and TRBJ2-7; 9 positions agree with TRBD1. CDR1 SGHRS and CDR2 YFSETQ come from the germline V gene. V lost 4 bases, J lost 3 bases, and 5 bases stayed unmatched. The CDR3 totals 14 residues. CDR3 bases: TGCGCCAGCAGCCCCCGACAGGGGGGCTACGAGCAGTACTTC. Its translation: CASSPRQGGYEQYF.

Here the CDR3 reads CASSADSLYSPLHF. In nucleotides, the CDR3 is TGTGCCAGCAGTGCTGACAGCCTATATTCACCCCTCCACTTT. The chain combines TRBV6-4 with TRBJ1-6, with D possibly matching TRBD1 (5 bases). The ends were cut back, 4 bases at V and 8 bases at J, with 12 bases in the middle. CDR3 length equals 14 residues. Per germline, CDR1 MRHNA and CDR2 SNTAGT.

The chain joins TRBV28 to TRBJ2-4; D is perhaps TRBD2 (6 bases). Per germline, CDR1 MDHEN and CDR2 SYDVKM. The CDR3 has 14 amino acids. The germline V and J ends were trimmed by 3 bases and 3 bases, with 9 bases remaining between them. CDR3 DNA: TGTGCCAGCAGTTTTGGGGGAGGCAAAAACATTCAGTACTTC. It codes for CASSFGGGKNIQYF.

The chain recombines TRBV5-6 with TRBJ2-7, with a tentative D call TRBD1 (6 bases). CDR1 is SGHDT, CDR2 YYEEEE, per germline. The CDR3 length is 14 residues. V was trimmed by 2 bases and J by 0 bases, leaving 9 bases between them. The CDR3 is CASSLGQSSYEQYF. CDR3 bases: TGTGCCAGCAGCTTAGGACAGAGCTCCTACGAGCAGTACTTC.

This chain connects TRBV20-1 to TRBJ1-1; 9 bases match TRBD1. The germline V gene encodes CDR1 DFQATT and CDR2 SNEGSKA (reference sequence). The CDR3 contains 11 residues. The trim removed 6 bases at V and 7 bases at J, leaving 3 bases unmatched. This CDR3 reads CSALGQGEAFF. DNA of the CDR3: TGCAGTGCGTTGGGACAGGGTGAAGCTTTCTTT.